The 27 T cell receptor beta chains below come from one sample, sequenced in a study of CD8 T cells in ankylosing spondylitis. MiXCR was run by TCRdb on the 5' RACE reads, yielding one entry per CDR3 protein. The data contain under 250,000 distinct CDR3 sequences, 8.2% of them singletons. The sample comprised blood, either unsorted or a sorted T cell fraction (not recorded which). The receptors were sampled from a female donor with ankylosing spondylitis or in good health (not recorded which).

This clonotype was seen ten or more times. V usage is TRBV6-1 and J usage is TRBJ1-2; D is ambiguous. The V and J ends lost 4 bases and 6 bases respectively, with 12 bases between them. This CDR3 comprises 13 residues. CDR1 MNHNS and CDR2 SASEGT come from the germline V gene. The CDR3 region is CASSVIGIDGYTF. CDR3 DNA: TGTGCCAGCAGTGTAATAGGCATCGATGGCTACACCTTC.

The chain recombines TRBV4-3 with TRBJ2-7, with 7 bases matching TRBD2. This CDR3 has 17 residues. V lost 0 bases to trimming and J lost 5 bases; unmatched junction nucleotides: 13. Germline-derived CDR1 and CDR2 are LGHNA and YSLEER. DNA of the CDR3: TGCGCCAGCAGCCAAGAATCTCGCGGGAGTATCCCCCACGAGCAGTACTTC. Residues: CASSQESRGSIPHEQYF.

This clonotype was recorded at least ten times. The genes are TRBV12-3 or TRBV12-4 and TRBJ1-2; D possibly corresponds to TRBD1 (5 bases). Trimming shortened V by 5 bases and J by 4 bases, and 17 bases separated the two germline ends. There are 15 residues in the CDR3. The CDR3 loop reads CASSPGTALGYGYTF. CDR3 sequence (DNA): TGTGCCAGCAGTCCGGGGACGGCCCTAGGCTATGGCTACACCTTC.

The chain is built from TRBV5-1 and TRBJ2-7, with TRBD1 matching over 7 bases. Trimming cost V 4 bases and J 2 bases; bases outside gene matches: 3. Germline V lookup: CDR1 SGHRS, CDR2 YFSETQ. The CDR3 has 13 amino acids. The CDR3 loop is CASSGGQTYEQYF. The CDR3, as DNA: TGCGCCAGCAGCGGGGGACAGACCTACGAGCAGTACTTC.

This chain connects TRBV6-2 or TRBV6-3 to TRBJ2-6; 7 bases are shared with TRBD2. Germline lookup yields CDR1 MNHEY and CDR2 SVGEGT. Trimming cost V 6 bases and J 0 bases; bases outside gene matches: 5. This CDR3 spans 16 amino acids. CDR3 DNA sequence: TGTGCCAGCAGCTACGGGGGGATCTCTGGGGCCAACGTCCTGACTTTC. This gives the protein CASSYGGISGANVLTF.

In the case of this clonotype: A read error is possible here, since a much larger clone lies one base away. CDR3 sequence reads: CASSHSGRDTEAFF. CDR3 DNA: TGTGCCAGCAGCCATTCGGGACGAGACACTGAAGCTTTCTTT. The rearrangement links TRBV3-1 to TRBJ1-1; D possibly corresponds to TRBD1 (5 bases). CDR1 is LGHDT and CDR2 is YNNKEL in the germline V gene (reference sequence). V lost 3 bases and J 3 bases, leaving 11 bases between the germline ends. The CDR3 spans 14 residues.

On this clonotype itself: A much larger clone differs by one base, so this may be a read error. The V and J genes are TRBV15 and TRBJ2-1, with D uncertain. Trimming removed 3 bases at V and 12 bases at J, with 12 bases between. Germline assignment: CDR1 LNHNV and CDR2 YYDKDF (reference sequence). The CDR3 contains 12 residues. The CDR3 coding sequence is TGTGCCACCAGCAGCGCTTTAGGGTCGCAGTTCTTC. This codes for CATSSALGSQFF.

This clonotype was observed many times. The V gene is TRBV9, the J gene TRBJ2-7; possibly TRBD1 or TRBD2 for D (5 bases each). CDR1 is SGDLS and CDR2 is YYNGEE in the germline V gene. Trimming took off 4 bases at V and 6 bases at J, with 20 bases between the two ends. The CDR3 covers 15 residues. This CDR3 is CASSPDRGAGGEQYF. DNA of the CDR3: TGTGCCAGCAGCCCAGATCGAGGGGCGGGCGGCGAGCAGTACTTC.

On this clonotype: A clone one base away is much larger, so this may be a read error. The rearrangement joins TRBV2 to TRBJ2-7; TRBD2 matches 11 bases. Germline CDR1 is SNHLY and CDR2 is FYNNEI. Germline trimming cut 6 bases from V and 10 bases from J; bases unmatched to any gene: 11. The CDR3 contains 14 residues. Here the CDR3 DNA reads TGTGCCAGCAGAAGACTAGCGGGACGGGGCGACCAGTACTTC. Amino acids: CASRRLAGRGDQYF.

In this sample, this clonotype turned up many times. The chain couples TRBV5-1 to TRBJ2-7, with TRBD1 as a possible D gene (6 bases). CDR1 is SGHRS, CDR2 YFSETQ, per germline. The CDR3 sequence is 15 residues long. The V end was cut by 4 bases, the J end by 4 bases, with 18 bases between. The CDR3 sequence: CASSSGIKGVYEQYF. DNA of the CDR3: TGCGCCAGCAGCAGCGGTATTAAGGGGGTTTACGAGCAGTACTTC.

The table lists this clonotype with many counts. V and J are TRBV20-1 and TRBJ2-1; 9 bases match TRBD2. The CDR3 is made up of 11 amino acids. J gave up 10 bases and V 5 bases, and 3 bases lay outside the gene matches. Germline V CDR1 and CDR2: DFQATT, SNEGSKA (reference sequence). DNA of the CDR3: TGCAGTGCTTCCCTAGCGGGAGAGCAGTTCTTC. The encoded protein is CSASLAGEQFF.

This clonotype was seen ten or more times. The chain carries TRBV7-6 and TRBJ2-5; D is possibly TRBD2 (6 bases). The ends were cut back, 0 bases at V and 4 bases at J, with 18 bases in the middle. CDR3 length equals 17 residues. CDR1 and CDR2 (germline): SGHVS, FNYEAQ. This CDR3 is CASSLAVTEGRGETQYF. CDR3 nucleotides: TGTGCCAGCAGCTTAGCGGTGACGGAGGGCCGCGGAGAGACCCAGTACTTC.

This clonotype was counted between two and nine times. This rearrangement joins TRBV10-3 to TRBJ2-5; D uncertain. This CDR3 spans 13 amino acids. CDR1 and CDR2 (germline): ENHRY, SYGVKD. The V gene lost 2 bases and the J gene lost 5 bases, with 9 bases spanning the gap. CDR3 in DNA: TGTGCCATCAGTGAGGGAAGAGGTGAGACCCAGTACTTC. This sequence encodes CAISEGRGETQYF.

This clonotype was counted many times. The chain couples TRBV29-1 to TRBJ2-1; TRBD2 agrees at 7 bases. The germline CDR1 and CDR2 sequences are SQVTM and ANQGSEA. Trimming cost V 2 bases and J 9 bases; bases outside gene matches: 19. This CDR3 spans 17 amino acids. CDR3 in amino acids: CSVERGLGEGLGGEQFF. The CDR3, as DNA: TGCAGCGTTGAAAGAGGGCTGGGGGAGGGCCTAGGTGGTGAGCAGTTCTTC.

Ten or more counts support this clonotype. The chain uses TRBV29-1 and TRBJ2-4; no reliable D call. V was shortened by 0 bases and J by 0 bases, with 6 bases between the two germline ends. CDR1 and CDR2 from the germline V gene are SQVTM and ANQGSEA. This CDR3 has 14 residues. CDR3 amino acids: CSVEDPLAKNIQYF. CDR3 DNA sequence: TGCAGCGTTGAAGATCCTTTAGCCAAAAACATTCAGTACTTC.

There are many counts of this clonotype. CDR3 protein: CASSQASEQFF. In DNA, the CDR3 is TGTGCCAGCAGCCAAGCCTCCGAGCAGTTCTTC. The chain carries TRBV6-6 and TRBJ2-1, with no clear D. This CDR3 is built from 11 residues. Germline V gene sequence: CDR1 MNHNY, CDR2 SVGAGI (reference sequence). V shed 6 bases and J shed 10 bases, with 10 bases lying between them.

The chain uses TRBV29-1 and TRBJ2-7; D is perhaps TRBD1 (6 bases). V lost 6 bases and J 6 bases, leaving 18 bases between the germline ends. The CDR3 covers 13 residues. Looked up from germline, CDR1 is SQVTM and CDR2 is ANQGSEA. Here the CDR3 DNA reads TGCAGCGTGACGGGCTCAGGGGCGAGCGAGCAGTACTTC. Translating gives CSVTGSGASEQYF.

The V call is TRBV11-2, the J call TRBJ2-7; perhaps TRBD2 as D (5 bases). The CDR3 extends over 13 amino acids. CDR1 is SGHAT, CDR2 FQNNGV, per germline. Deletions cut 8 bases from V and 7 bases from J, with 18 bases between. The CDR3 loop is CASAAAGGAEQYF. The CDR3 DNA reads as TGTGCCAGCGCCGCTGCCGGAGGTGCGGAGCAGTACTTC.

This clonotype was seen at least ten times. The genes are TRBV21-1 and TRBJ2-5. TRBV21-1 is annotated as a pseudogene. The CDR3 runs 16 residues. In DNA form, the CDR3 reads TGTGCCAGCAGCAAAGCGGAAGCAACGGCATGGGAGTCCCAGTACTTC. Residues: CASSKAEATAWESQYF.

Ten or more counts support this clonotype. V is TRBV6-5 and J is TRBJ2-1, with 8 bases lining up with TRBD2. Germline V gives CDR1 MNHEY, CDR2 SVGAGI. The CDR3 is made up of 17 amino acids. The junction had 9 bases not matched to a gene; V was cut back by 2 bases and J by 3 bases. The CDR3 bases are TGTGCCAGCAGTTACACCCGAGCGGGAGCTGACTACAATGAGCAGTTCTTC. It yields the protein CASSYTRAGADYNEQFF.

In this sample, this clonotype turned up many times. V gene TRBV12-5 combines with J gene TRBJ1-5; TRBD1 aligns across 7 bases. The CDR3 has 20 amino acids. V shed 1 base, J shed 0 bases, and the junction held 15 bases outside the gene matches. Germline V gene lookup returns CDR1 LGHNT and CDR2 FRNRAP. The chain's CDR3 is CASGLGGGGTVPYSNQPQHF. The CDR3 bases are TGTGCTAGTGGTTTGGGAGGTGGCGGGACAGTACCATATAGCAATCAGCCCCAGCATTTT.

Ten or more counts support this clonotype. V gene TRBV9 combines with J gene TRBJ2-2; D uncertain. CDR1 is SGDLS, CDR2 YYNGEE, per germline. V gave up 0 bases and J gave up 3 bases, with 3 bases separating them. This CDR3 has 13 residues. CDR3 amino acids: CASSVGDTGELFF. Here the CDR3 DNA reads TGTGCCAGCAGCGTAGGCGACACCGGGGAGCTGTTTTTT. Using reference TRBV9 and TRBJ2-2 for the parts outside the CDR3, the full variable domain is DSGVTQTPKHLITATGQRVTLRCSPRSGDLSVYWYQQSLDQGLQFLIQYYNGEERAKGNILERFSAQQFPDLHSELNLSSLELGDSALYFCASSVGDTGELFFGEGSRLTVL.

This clonotype was counted ten times or more. This chain links TRBV5-1 with TRBJ1-3; D perhaps matches TRBD1 (6 bases). V was cut by 2 bases and J by 0 bases, with 12 bases left in between. CDR3 length: 16 residues. The germline CDR1 and CDR2 sequences are SGHRS and YFSETQ. In DNA form, the CDR3 reads TGCGCCAGCAGCTTAGACCAGGGGCTCTCTGGAAACACCATATATTTT. Protein: CASSLDQGLSGNTIYF.

This clonotype appeared many times. J is TRBJ2-7 and V is TRBV5-5, with D unclear. The CDR3 sequence is 14 residues long. V shed 0 bases and J shed 6 bases, with 13 bases lying between them. Germline loops: CDR1 SGHKS, CDR2 YYEKEE (reference sequence). CDR3 sequence: CASSLVRAKLEQYF. CDR3 bases: TGTGCCAGCAGCTTGGTCCGGGCTAAACTCGAGCAGTACTTC. Full variable domain (missing parts from reference TRBV5-5 and TRBJ2-7): DAGVTQSPTHLIKTRGQQVTLRCSPISGHKSVSWYQQVLGQGPQFIFQYYEKEERGRGNFPDRFSARQFPNYSSELNVNALLLGDSALYLCASSLVRAKLEQYFGPGTRLTVT.

This clonotype was picked up many times. The chain joins TRBV14 to TRBJ2-1; the D gene is possibly TRBD2 (5 bases). The germline CDR1 and CDR2 sequences are SGHDN and FVKESK. Trimming removed 5 bases at V and 6 bases at J, with 14 bases between. The CDR3 sequence is 14 residues long. This CDR3 is CASSTRGGLNEQFF. DNA for the CDR3: TGTGCCAGCAGCACCCGAGGAGGTCTCAATGAGCAGTTCTTC.

This clonotype showed up many times. The J gene is TRBJ1-5, the V gene TRBV5-1; a weak D match, TRBD1 (6 bases). Trimming shortened V by 4 bases and J by 7 bases, and 15 bases separated the two germline ends. CDR1 SGHRS and CDR2 YFSETQ come from the germline V gene. The CDR3 extends over 14 amino acids. CDR3 region: CASSLQGGEQPQHF. The CDR3 DNA sequence: TGCGCCAGCAGCCTACAGGGAGGGGAACAGCCCCAGCATTTT.

Comments on this clonotype: Given a much more abundant clone one base away, this may be a read error. V usage is TRBV10-3 and J usage is TRBJ2-6; D not resolved. The CDR3 extends over 15 amino acids. Germline-derived CDR1 and CDR2 are ENHRY and SYGVKD. The CDR3 protein is CGISDSTTGANVLTF. CDR3 nucleotide sequence: TGTGGCATCAGTGATAGCACGACTGGGGCCAACGTCCTGACTTTC.